This entry concerns a single T cell receptor (beta chain). The data belong to a study of blood T cell repertoires in COVID-19. Study information: COVID-19 samples from acute and convalescent phases originated in the United States, Italy and Spain. T cells, B-cell-depleted T cells, or PBMCs provided the cDNA or gDNA that served as material.

V was shortened by 2 bases and J by 6 bases, with 10 bases between the two germline ends. The CDR3 contains 13 residues. Original processing methods: Nucleated cell number was recorded as an estimate derived from reference gene primer amplification. The data were produced by immunoSEQ multiplex PCR, yet TCRdb's version contains in-frame clones alone and is incomplete. V and J calls plus clone size are reproduced from that table; the DNA served to infer D and trimming. The sample includes approximately 160,000 clones, 90% of them seen just once. The sample comprised peripheral blood. The receptor comes from a man in his sixties with active or convalescent COVID-19. The chain is built from TRBV12-3 or TRBV12-4 and TRBJ1-2; D is perhaps TRBD1 (6 bases). The CDR3 protein is CASSLRRGNGYTF. In nucleotides, the CDR3 is TGTGCCAGCAGTTTAAGAAGGGGGAATGGCTACACCTTC.